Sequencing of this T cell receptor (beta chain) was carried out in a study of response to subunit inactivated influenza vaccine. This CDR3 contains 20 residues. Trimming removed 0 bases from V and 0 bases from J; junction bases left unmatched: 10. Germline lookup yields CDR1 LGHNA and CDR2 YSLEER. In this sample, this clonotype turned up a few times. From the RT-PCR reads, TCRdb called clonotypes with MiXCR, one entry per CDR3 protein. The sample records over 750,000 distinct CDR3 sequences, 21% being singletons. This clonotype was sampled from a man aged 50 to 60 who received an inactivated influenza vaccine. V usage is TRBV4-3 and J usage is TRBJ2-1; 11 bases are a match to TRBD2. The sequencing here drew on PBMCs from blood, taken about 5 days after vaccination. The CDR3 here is CASSQDPLAGAPSSYNEQFF. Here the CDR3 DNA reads TGCGCCAGCAGCCAAGATCCACTAGCGGGGGCTCCTAGCTCCTACAATGAGCAGTTCTTC.